These T cell receptor beta chains were read from a single sample in a study of human T cells and chemical hapten exposure. TCRdb passed the RACE reads through MiXCR, listing each CDR3 protein once. This table has 55,000 to 80,000 distinct CDR3 sequences, 8% to 13% appearing once. The material was whole blood, obtained in connection with sensitization to the hapten diphenylcyclopropenone (DPC). The receptors come from a woman aged 30 to 39 with alopecia areata. Some clones in this sample may be carry-over from other donors' samples. The CDR3 runs from the conserved cysteine through the conserved F or W. Clone size is given for some rows only: seen once, a few or many times, or a class if the clone is expanded.

v_call	j_call	clone_size	cdr3_aa
TRBV18	TRBJ1-5	many	CASSPRAGDQPQHF
TRBV4-1	TRBJ2-7	NA	CASSLGEFYEQYF
TRBV10-2	TRBJ2-7	many	CASSAPAGQDYEQYF
TRBV9	TRBJ2-5	NA	CASRGPGGETQYF
TRBV10-2	TRBJ2-4	NA	CASSESPTGERAKNIQYF
TRBV2	TRBJ2-5	many	CASSDFSQGASETQYF
TRBV20-1	TRBJ1-2	few	CSGRDTTTYGYTF
TRBV5-1	TRBJ2-7	few	CASSMDSYEQYF
TRBV7-8	TRBJ2-1	many	CASSLAPSGGSSYNEQFF
TRBV20-1	TRBJ2-1	few	CSATTGTSGSKEQFF
TRBV28	TRBJ2-7	NA	CASRPPRTESYEQYF
TRBV12-3/TRBV12-4	TRBJ2-2	NA	CASSLARAGGTGELFF
TRBV4-3	TRBJ1-1	NA	CASSQGVMNTEAFF